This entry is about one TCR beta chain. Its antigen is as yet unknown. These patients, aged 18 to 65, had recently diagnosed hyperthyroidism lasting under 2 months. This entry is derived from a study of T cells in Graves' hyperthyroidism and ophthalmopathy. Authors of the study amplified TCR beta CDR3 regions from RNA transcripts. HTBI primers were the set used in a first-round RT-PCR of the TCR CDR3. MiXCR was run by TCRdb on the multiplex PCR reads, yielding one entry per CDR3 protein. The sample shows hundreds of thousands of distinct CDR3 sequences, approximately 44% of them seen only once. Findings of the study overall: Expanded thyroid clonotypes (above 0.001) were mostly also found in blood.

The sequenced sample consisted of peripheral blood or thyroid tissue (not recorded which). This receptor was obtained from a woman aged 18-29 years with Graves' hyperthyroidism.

In nucleotides, the CDR3 is TGCGCCAGCAGCTTGGTGCGGGAAAATAACGAGCAGTACTTC. As protein: CASSLVRENNEQYF. The chain is built from TRBV5-1 and TRBJ2-7; TRBD2 might be the D (6 bases). The CDR3 spans 14 residues. Germline CDR1 reads SGHRS; CDR2 reads YFSETQ. V shed 0 bases and J shed 5 bases, with 12 bases lying between them.